The 32 T cell receptor beta chains reported below all come from one sample, sequenced in a study of cytomegalovirus exposure and HLA in healthy donors. Use of 60 Vbeta and 13 Jbeta primers characterized the PCR. Repertoires were generated with immunoSEQ multiplex PCR, while TCRdb's copy carries only in-frame clones and drops some. In the table there are around 180,000 clones, roughly 78% of which are singletons. Sequencing was performed on PBMCs. The receptors come from a woman aged 40 to 50 in good health and CMV-seronegative.

In this sample, this clone turned up a few times. The chain links TRBV6-5 to TRBJ2-1; 7 bases match TRBD2. Germline assignment: CDR1 MNHEY and CDR2 SVGAGI. The CDR3 totals 16 residues. V dropped 0 bases and J dropped 5; count of bases not matched to a gene: 7. The CDR3 region has the DNA TGTGCCAGCAGTTACTCCGGCCCAGCGGGGAACAATGAGCAGTTCTTC. Residues: CASSYSGPAGNNEQFF.

The chain is built from TRBV6-1 and TRBJ1-4, with 7 bases that match TRBD1. CDR1 is MNHNS and CDR2 is SASEGT in the germline V gene. The CDR3 covers 14 residues. Trimming at V came to 1 base and at J to 9 bases, leaving 5 bases not matched to a gene. For the CDR3, the DNA is TGTGCCAGCAGTGAAGGACAGGGTATGAAAAAACTGTTTTTT. It yields the protein CASSEGQGMKKLFF.

The chain has TRBV5-1 and TRBJ1-4, with TRBD1 identical over 7 bases. J lost 1 base, V lost 0 bases, and 3 bases had no gene match. CDR1 and CDR2 (germline): SGHRS, YFSETQ. The CDR3 length is 16 residues. The CDR3 DNA is TGCGCCAGCAGCTTGGGACAGGGTATAACTAATGAAAAACTGTTTTTT. It translates to CASSLGQGITNEKLFF.

The CDR3 bases are TGCGCCAGCAGCAGGGGACAACAGAACACTGAAGCTTTCTTT. Translation gives CASSRGQQNTEAFF. This chain joins TRBV5-1 and TRBJ1-1; tentative D call: TRBD1 (6 bases). V lost 4 bases, J lost 1 base, and 11 bases lay in between. The germline gives CDR1 SGHRS, CDR2 YFSETQ. This CDR3 spans 14 amino acids. The variable domain in full, completed from reference TRBV5-1 and TRBJ1-1, reads KAGVTQTPRYLIKTRGQQVTLSCSPISGHRSVSWYQQTPGQGLQFLFEYFSETQRNKGNFPGRFSGRQFSNSRSEMNVSTLELGDSALYLCASSRGQQNTEAFFGQGTRLTVV.

This clone was detected a few times. This chain links TRBV5-1 with TRBJ2-3; a possible D gene is TRBD1 (6 bases). The germline CDR1 and CDR2 sequences are SGHRS and YFSETQ. The CDR3 extends over 16 amino acids. Trimming pared 4 bases from V and 2 bases from J, leaving 17 bases between. CDR3 loop: CASSHRDTSFTDTQYF. The CDR3 coding sequence is TGCGCCAGCAGCCACCGGGACACCAGTTTCACAGATACGCAGTATTTT.

The chain couples TRBV11-2 to TRBJ2-5; D is perhaps TRBD2 (6 bases). The length of the CDR3 is 20 residues. V lost 0 bases and J 5 bases, leaving 28 bases between the germline ends. The V gene's germline CDR1 is SGHAT and CDR2 FQNNGV. Here the CDR3 DNA reads TGTGCCAGCAGCTTAGAGGGGACTTCCTCCCCCACCGCTCGTAGGGAGACCCAGTACTTC. It codes for CASSLEGTSSPTARRETQYF.

The chain is built from TRBV5-1 and TRBJ1-4, with 10 bases fitting TRBD1. This CDR3 contains 13 residues. From germline, CDR1 is SGHRS and CDR2 YFSETQ. With 4 bases clipped from V and 7 bases from J, the junction kept 1 base outside the gene matches. CDR3 sequence: CASSRDRGEKLFF. The CDR3, as DNA: TGCGCCAGCAGCCGGGACAGGGGTGAAAAACTGTTTTTT.

V usage is TRBV5-6 and J usage is TRBJ2-5, with 7 nucleotides matching TRBD2. Germline CDR1 and CDR2: SGHDT and YYEEEE. CDR3 length: 15 amino acids. V was clipped by 4 bases and J by 1 base; unmatched bases: 7. The CDR3 reads CASSRGDELQETQYF. The CDR3, as DNA: TGTGCCAGCAGCCGGGGGGACGAACTCCAAGAGACCCAGTACTTC.

CDR3 protein: CASSEAGETQYF. CDR3 DNA: TGTGCCAGCAGTGAAGCTGGCGAGACCCAGTACTTC. V and J are TRBV2 and TRBJ2-5, with D unresolved. The germline V gene has CDR1 SNHLY and CDR2 FYNNEI. The V end was cut by 0 bases, the J end by 5 bases, with 4 bases between. The CDR3 is 12 residues long.

The J gene is TRBJ2-3, the V gene TRBV5-4; 8 nucleotides align to TRBD1. Germline V gene sequence: CDR1 SGHNT, CDR2 YYREEE (reference sequence). V dropped 5 bases and J dropped 3; count of bases not matched to a gene: 8. The CDR3 sequence is 15 residues long. The CDR3 sequence is CASRYGQGLTDTQYF. The CDR3 DNA follows: TGTGCCAGCAGATATGGACAGGGTTTGACAGATACGCAGTATTTT. Full variable domain (rest looked up from reference TRBV5-4 and TRBJ2-3): ETGVTQSPTHLIKTRGQQVTLRCSSQSGHNTVSWYQQALGQGPQFIFQYYREEENGRGNFPPRFSGLQFPNYSSELNVNALELDDSALYLCASRYGQGLTDTQYFGPGTRLTVL.

The V gene is TRBV5-5, the J gene TRBJ1-2; perhaps TRBD1 as D (6 bases). CDR3 length equals 14 residues. CDR1 and CDR2 from the germline V gene are SGHKS and YYEKEE (reference sequence). Trimming removed 4 bases at V and 8 bases at J, with 18 bases between. The CDR3 is CASSEGDTPGGYTF. The CDR3 coding sequence is TGTGCCAGCAGCGAGGGGGACACCCCAGGCGGCTACACCTTC.

The chain couples TRBV6-5 to TRBJ2-3, with D perhaps TRBD2 (6 bases). Per the germline V gene, CDR1 is MNHEY and CDR2 is SVGAGI. The CDR3 has 14 residues. With 5 bases removed from V and 6 bases from J, the gap between germline ends came to 15 bases. The CDR3, as DNA: TGTGCCAGCAGTCACGACTCCCGGGGGGATACGCAGTATTTT. It specifies CASSHDSRGDTQYF.

The chain uses TRBV7-2 and TRBJ2-5; D may be TRBD2 (5 bases). CDR3 length: 15 residues. Germline CDR1 SGHTA, CDR2 FQGNSA. V was trimmed by 1 base and J by 2 bases, leaving 11 bases between them. In nucleotides, the CDR3 is TGTGCCAGCAGCTTAGGAGGTAGCGCTCAAGAGACCCAGTACTTC. Protein product: CASSLGGSAQETQYF.

The chain joins TRBV11-2 to TRBJ1-4; a weak D match, TRBD1 (6 bases). The germline gives CDR1 SGHAT, CDR2 FQNNGV. The CDR3 extends over 16 amino acids. The V end was cut by 3 bases, the J end by 5 bases, with 16 bases between. DNA for the CDR3: TGTGCCAGCAGCTTCATTCAACTTGGGGGCAATGAAAAACTGTTTTTT. Translating gives CASSFIQLGGNEKLFF.

The chain is built from TRBV5-1 and TRBJ2-1; possibly TRBD2 for D (6 bases). The V end was cut by 3 bases, the J end by 0 bases, with 13 bases between. The CDR3 runs to 16 residues. Germline V lookup: CDR1 SGHRS, CDR2 YFSETQ. CDR3 nucleotide sequence: TGCGCCAGCAGCTCCTGGCTCGGGGGCTCCTACAATGAGCAGTTCTTC. Translated, it gives CASSSWLGGSYNEQFF.

The chain carries TRBV2 and TRBJ1-1, with 10 bases that match TRBD1. Germline values: CDR1 SNHLY, CDR2 FYNNEI. The CDR3 is 16 residues long. Germline trimming cut 0 bases from V and 5 bases from J; bases unmatched to any gene: 6. Written as DNA, the CDR3 is TGTGCCAGCAGTGAAGCGGGGTGGACAGGGGGAACTGAAGCTTTCTTT. This codes for CASSEAGWTGGTEAFF.

V and J are TRBV16 and TRBJ1-2; TRBD1 might be the D (6 bases). The length of the CDR3 is 13 residues. Germline assignment: CDR1 KGHSY and CDR2 FQNENV. V was trimmed by 8 bases and J by 8 bases, leaving 18 bases between them. In nucleotides, the CDR3 is TGTGCCAGCTCCCGGGGGGGCGCGGTAGGCTACACCTTC. Translated: CASSRGGAVGYTF.

This chain links TRBV12-1 with TRBJ1-4; the table's D call TRBD1 went unverified against the DNA. TRBV12-1 counts as a pseudogene. The CDR3 is 17 residues long. CDR3 protein: CASTPPEAGHREKKLFF. Written as DNA, the CDR3 is TGTGCCAGCACCCCCCCTGAGGCCGGACACAGGGAAAAAAAACTGTTTTTT.

V usage is TRBV7-2 and J usage is TRBJ2-6; D is undetermined. The germline gives CDR1 SGHTA, CDR2 FQGNSA. The CDR3 covers 14 residues. Trimming stripped 5 bases from V and 4 bases from J, with 9 bases between. Here the CDR3 reads CASSPDSGANVLTF. In nucleotides, the CDR3 is TGTGCCAGCAGCCCTGACTCAGGGGCCAACGTCCTGACTTTC.

The chain joins TRBV5-6 to TRBJ1-2; a possible D gene is TRBD1 (5 bases). The CDR3 runs 16 residues. The V end lost 6 bases, the J end lost 0 bases, and 18 bases lay between the germline ends. CDR1 SGHDT and CDR2 YYEEEE come from the germline V gene. The CDR3 is CASTPRGRDPNYGYTF. In DNA, the CDR3 is TGTGCCAGCACCCCGCGGGGCAGGGATCCTAACTATGGCTACACCTTC. Supplemented by reference TRBV5-6 and TRBJ1-2, the full variable domain reads DAGVTQSPTHLIKTRGQQVTLRCSPKSGHDTVSWYQQALGQGPQFIFQYYEEEERQRGNFPDRFSGHQFPNYSSELNVNALLLGDSALYLCASTPRGRDPNYGYTFGSGTRLTVV.

This chain connects TRBV2 to TRBJ1-2; a weak D match, TRBD1 (6 bases). CDR3 length: 14 amino acids. Trimming cost V 7 bases and J 7 bases, with 19 bases left between them. The germline gives CDR1 SNHLY, CDR2 FYNNEI. The CDR3 nucleotides read TGTGCCAGCACCTTCCCCGGGCAGGGGCCTGGCTACACCTTC. Translation gives CASTFPGQGPGYTF.

The genes are TRBV19 and TRBJ1-2; D gene ambiguous. Germline V CDR1 and CDR2: LNHDA, SQIVND (reference sequence). V lost 8 bases and J 6 bases, leaving 7 bases between the germline ends. CDR3 length: 10 residues. The CDR3 coding sequence is TGTGCCAGTGGCGGTGATGGCTACACCTTC. It translates to CASGGDGYTF.

V usage is TRBV6-5 and J usage is TRBJ2-2; a possible D gene is TRBD1 (6 bases). This CDR3 is 16 amino acids long. Germline loops: CDR1 MNHEY, CDR2 SVGAGI. V lost 4 bases to trimming and J lost 6 bases, with 18 bases between them. The CDR3 DNA follows: TGTGCCAGCAGTTCCACTTTACGACAGGCTGCCGGGGAGCTGTTTTTT. Its translation: CASSSTLRQAAGELFF.

The J gene is TRBJ2-5, the V gene TRBV4-1; 8 bases agree with TRBD1. CDR1 and CDR2 from the germline V gene are MGHRA and YSYEKL. The length of the CDR3 is 16 residues. J gave up 5 bases and V 0 bases, and 8 bases lay outside the gene matches. The CDR3 sequence is CASSQESPGGSETQYF. CDR3 sequence (DNA): TGCGCCAGCAGCCAAGAATCGCCAGGGGGCAGCGAGACCCAGTACTTC.

This clone has only a few counts. This chain uses TRBV2 with TRBJ1-1, with 10 bases lining up with TRBD1. The CDR3 consists of 15 residues. Germline CDR1 is SNHLY and CDR2 is FYNNEI. After removal of 3 bases from V and 5 bases from J, the junction contained 6 bases not matched to a gene. CDR3 amino acids: CASSDRDRGVTEAFF. CDR3 coding DNA: TGTGCCAGCAGTGATAGGGACAGGGGTGTAACTGAAGCTTTCTTT.

This clone appeared once. The chain is built from TRBV9 and TRBJ2-2; 7 bases match TRBD1. The CDR3 contains 18 residues. Per the germline V gene, CDR1 is SGDLS and CDR2 is YYNGEE. V lost 4 bases to trimming and J lost 1 base; unmatched junction nucleotides: 13. The CDR3 loop is CASSLRAGTDLNTGELFF. DNA of the CDR3: TGTGCCAGCAGCTTGAGGGCCGGGACAGATTTGAACACCGGGGAGCTGTTTTTT. The variable domain in full, with the rest retrieved from reference TRBV9 and TRBJ2-2, is DSGVTQTPKHLITATGQRVTLRCSPRSGDLSVYWYQQSLDQGLQFLIQYYNGEERAKGNILERFSAQQFPDLHSELNLSSLELGDSALYFCASSLRAGTDLNTGELFFGEGSRLTVL.

This clone was seen only once. V is TRBV5-6 and J is TRBJ2-2; D is perhaps TRBD2 (6 bases). The CDR3 loop spans 15 amino acids. CDR1 SGHDT and CDR2 YYEEEE come from the germline V gene. Trimming shortened V by 2 bases and J by 1 base, and 9 bases separated the two germline ends. The CDR3 loop reads CASSFLARNTGELFF. DNA for the CDR3: TGTGCCAGCAGCTTTCTAGCGAGGAACACCGGGGAGCTGTTTTTT.

This chain links TRBV19 with TRBJ1-5, with D maybe TRBD1 (6 bases). The germline V and J ends were trimmed by 4 bases and 7 bases, with 11 bases remaining between them. There are 13 residues in the CDR3. Germline V gene data show CDR1 as LNHDA and CDR2 as SQIVND (reference sequence). Here the CDR3 DNA reads TGTGCCAGTAGTACGGACAGCGCCCAGCCCCAGCATTTT. Encoded protein: CASSTDSAQPQHF.

Here the CDR3 DNA reads TGTGCCAGCAGTCTCAGGTTAGCGGGACAAGAGACCCAGTACTTC. Translation: CASSLRLAGQETQYF. The chain uses TRBV2 and TRBJ2-5; 8 bases line up with TRBD2. This CDR3 contains 15 residues. The junction had 7 bases not matched to a gene; V was cut back by 5 bases and J by 2 bases. Germline CDR1 reads SNHLY; CDR2 reads FYNNEI.

This chain joins TRBV2 and TRBJ1-5; possibly TRBD1 for D (6 bases). Germline CDR1 is SNHLY and CDR2 is FYNNEI. V was clipped by 6 bases and J by 9 bases, with 27 bases between them. CDR3 length equals 17 residues. Written as DNA, the CDR3 is TGTGCCAGCAGCGGCCATGGTTCCGGGGGGGCGGTTGTGCCCCAGCATTTT. Protein product: CASSGHGSGGAVVPQHF.

The rearrangement links TRBV28 to TRBJ2-1; 9 bases agree with TRBD1. Unmatched junction bases numbered 11, after V lost 2 bases and J lost 6 bases. Germline V gives CDR1 MDHEN, CDR2 SYDVKM. CDR3 length: 17 residues. CDR3 in DNA: TGTGCCAGCAGTTTACCCCACAGGGGGCGCTGGGGCAATGAGCAGTTCTTC. Translation gives CASSLPHRGRWGNEQFF.

The V call is TRBV12-5, the J call TRBJ2-3, with 7 bases fitting TRBD1. Germline V gene sequence: CDR1 LGHNT, CDR2 FRNRAP. Trimming at V came to 3 bases and at J to 3 bases, leaving 3 bases not matched to a gene. This CDR3 is built from 14 residues. The CDR3 DNA is TGTGCTAGTGGTTTAGGGGGCCGGACAGATACGCAGTATTTT. Its translation: CASGLGGRTDTQYF.